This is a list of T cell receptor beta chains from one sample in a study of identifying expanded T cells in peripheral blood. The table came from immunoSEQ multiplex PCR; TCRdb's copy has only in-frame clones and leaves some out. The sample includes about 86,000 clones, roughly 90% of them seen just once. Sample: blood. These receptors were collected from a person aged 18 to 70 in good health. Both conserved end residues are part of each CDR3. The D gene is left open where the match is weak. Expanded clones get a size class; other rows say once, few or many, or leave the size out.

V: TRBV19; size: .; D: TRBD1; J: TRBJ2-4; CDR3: CASSGTALAKNIQYF; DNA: TGTGCCAGTAGTGGGACAGCCCTAGCCAAAAACATTCAGTACTTC
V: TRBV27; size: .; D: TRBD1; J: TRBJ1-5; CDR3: CASSFQGGKNQPQHF; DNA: TGTGCCAGCAGTTTCCAGGGGGGGAAAAATCAGCCCCAGCATTTT
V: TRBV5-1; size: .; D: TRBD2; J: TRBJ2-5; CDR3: CASNLLGGADGETQYF; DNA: TGCGCCAGCAACTTGCTGGGAGGGGCGGACGGAGAGACCCAGTACTTC
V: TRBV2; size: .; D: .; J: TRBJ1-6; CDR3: CASSAENNSPLHF; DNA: TGTGCCAGCAGTGCGGAAAATAATTCACCCCTCCACTTT
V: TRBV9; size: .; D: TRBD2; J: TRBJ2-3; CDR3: CASSVGLAGGSTDTQYF; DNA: TGTGCCAGCAGCGTAGGACTAGCGGGGGGGAGCACAGATACGCAGTATTTT
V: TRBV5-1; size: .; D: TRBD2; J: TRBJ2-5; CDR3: CASSSGSGGRQETQYF; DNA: TGCGCCAGCAGCTCGGGGAGCGGGGGAAGACAAGAGACCCAGTACTTC
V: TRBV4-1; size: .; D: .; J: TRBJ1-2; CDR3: CASSQGEGYGYTF; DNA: TGCGCCAGCAGCCAGGGGGAGGGCTATGGCTACACCTTC
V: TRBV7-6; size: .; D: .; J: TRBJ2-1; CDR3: CASSSQGSSYNEQFF; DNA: TGTGCCAGCAGCTCCCAGGGGAGCTCCTACAATGAGCAGTTCTTC
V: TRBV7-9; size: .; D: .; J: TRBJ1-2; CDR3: CASSKEHTNYGYTF; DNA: TGTGCCAGCAGCAAGGAACATACTAACTATGGCTACACCTTC
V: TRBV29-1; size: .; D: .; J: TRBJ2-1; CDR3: CSVWAYNEQFF; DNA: TGCAGCGTATGGGCCTACAATGAGCAGTTCTTC
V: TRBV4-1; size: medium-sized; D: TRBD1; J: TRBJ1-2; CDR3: CASSQGPGQSYGYTF; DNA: TGCGCCAGCAGCCAAGGTCCGGGACAGAGCTATGGCTACACCTTC
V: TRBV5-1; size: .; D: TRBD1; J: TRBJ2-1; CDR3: CASSPTGPGEQFF; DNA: TGCGCCAGCAGCCCGACAGGGCCTGGCGAGCAGTTCTTC
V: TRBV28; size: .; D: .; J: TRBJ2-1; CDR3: CASSQQMVSADHEQFF; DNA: TGTGCCAGCAGTCAACAAATGGTATCTGCGGACCATGAGCAGTTCTTC
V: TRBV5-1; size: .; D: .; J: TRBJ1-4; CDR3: CASSSTGGLSEKLFF; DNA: TGCGCCAGCAGCTCGACTGGGGGCTTAAGTGAAAAACTGTTTTTT
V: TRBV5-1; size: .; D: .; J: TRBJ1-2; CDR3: CASSPGDHGYTF; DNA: TGCGCCAGCAGCCCGGGGGACCATGGCTACACCTTC
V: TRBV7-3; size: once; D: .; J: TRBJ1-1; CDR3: CASSSSARNTEAFF; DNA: TGTGCCAGCAGCTCCTCAGCAAGGAACACTGAAGCTTTCTTT
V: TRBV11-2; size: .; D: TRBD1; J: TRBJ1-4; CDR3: CASSRGPGQGINEKLFF; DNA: TGTGCCAGCTCCCGGGGGCCGGGACAGGGGATTAATGAAAAACTGTTTTTT
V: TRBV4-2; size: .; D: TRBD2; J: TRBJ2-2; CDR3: CASSFPKAGANTGELFF; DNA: TGTGCCAGCAGCTTCCCTAAAGCGGGAGCGAACACCGGGGAGCTGTTTTTT
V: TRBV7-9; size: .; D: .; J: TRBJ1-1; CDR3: CASSLWGGDTEAFF; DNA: TGTGCCAGCAGCTTATGGGGGGGCGACACTGAAGCTTTCTTT
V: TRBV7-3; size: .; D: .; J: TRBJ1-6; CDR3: CASSLRGQPYNSPLHF; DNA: TGTGCCAGCAGCTTACGTGGACAGCCTTATAATTCACCCCTCCACTTT
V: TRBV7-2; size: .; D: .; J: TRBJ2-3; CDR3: CASSLGPGYPDTQYF; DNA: TGTGCCAGCAGCTTAGGCCCAGGGTACCCAGATACGCAGTATTTT
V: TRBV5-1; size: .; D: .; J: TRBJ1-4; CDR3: CASSLRGTSTNEKLFF; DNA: TGCGCCAGCAGCTTGAGAGGGACCTCAACTAATGAAAAACTGTTTTTT
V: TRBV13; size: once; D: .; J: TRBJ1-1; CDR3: CASSFQGWSEAFF; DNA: TGTGCCAGCAGCTTTCAGGGGTGGTCTGAAGCTTTCTTT
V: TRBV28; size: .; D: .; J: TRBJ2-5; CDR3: CASSANLGETQYF; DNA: TGTGCCAGCAGCGCGAACCTAGGAGAGACCCAGTACTTC
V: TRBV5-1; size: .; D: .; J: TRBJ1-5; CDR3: CASSLLSGIGQPQHF; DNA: TGCGCCAGCAGCTTGTTGTCAGGGATCGGTCAGCCCCAGCATTTT
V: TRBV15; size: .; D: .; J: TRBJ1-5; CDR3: CATSVRSNQPQHF; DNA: TGTGCCACCAGCGTTAGAAGCAATCAGCCCCAGCATTTT
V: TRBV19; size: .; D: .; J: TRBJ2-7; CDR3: CASSIAVFYEQYF; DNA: TGTGCCAGTAGTATAGCTGTCTTCTACGAGCAGTACTTC
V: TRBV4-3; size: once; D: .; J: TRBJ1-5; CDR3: CASSQDSYSRWRSNQPQHF; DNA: TGCGCCAGCAGCCAAGATTCGTACAGCCGATGGCGTAGCAATCAGCCCCAGCATTTT
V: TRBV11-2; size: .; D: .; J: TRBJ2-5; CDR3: CASSLGRWETQYF; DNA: TGTGCCAGCAGCTTAGGTCGGTGGGAGACCCAGTACTTC
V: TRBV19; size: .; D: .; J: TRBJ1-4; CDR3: CASSMQPNEKLFF; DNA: TGTGCCAGTAGTATGCAGCCTAATGAAAAACTGTTTTTT
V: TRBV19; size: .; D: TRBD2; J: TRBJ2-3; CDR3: CASSLAARDTQYF; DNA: TGTGCCAGTAGTCTAGCGGCCAGAGATACGCAGTATTTT
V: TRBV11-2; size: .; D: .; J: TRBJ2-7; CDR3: CASSFGQEGYEQYF; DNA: TGTGCCAGCAGCTTCGGGCAGGAGGGCTACGAGCAGTACTTC
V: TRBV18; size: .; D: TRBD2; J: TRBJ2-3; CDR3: CASSHSWLAGYTDTQYF; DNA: TGTGCCAGCTCACACTCCTGGCTAGCGGGGTACACAGATACGCAGTATTTT
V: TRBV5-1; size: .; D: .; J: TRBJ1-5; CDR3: CASSEGPDQPQHF; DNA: TGCGCCAGCAGCGAAGGACCCGATCAGCCCCAGCATTTT
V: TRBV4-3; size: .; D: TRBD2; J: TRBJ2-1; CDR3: CASSQVGGLAGYNEQFF; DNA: TGCGCCAGCAGCCAAGTGGGTGGACTAGCAGGTTACAATGAGCAGTTCTTC
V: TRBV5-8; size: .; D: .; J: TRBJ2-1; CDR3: CASSTGPGAAEYNEQFF; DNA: TGTGCCAGCAGCACAGGCCCGGGGGCGGCGGAGTACAATGAGCAGTTCTTC
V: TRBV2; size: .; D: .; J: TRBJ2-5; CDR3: CASSENGLSVETQYF; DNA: TGTGCCAGCAGTGAAAATGGACTATCTGTAGAGACCCAGTACTTC